The 10 T cell receptor beta chains below were found in one sample sequenced in a study of T cell responses to AZD1222 COVID-19 vaccine. Method: immunoSEQ multiplex PCR; TCRdb's copy keeps in-frame clones and lacks some. This sample yields 150,000 to 200,000 clones, of which about 94% are seen a single time; about 9% belongs to the top ten. Specimen: peripheral blood, collected on day 0 of AZD1222 vaccination. The receptor set was obtained from an adult in good health.

This sequence joins TRBV6-5 and TRBJ2-3; TRBD2 matches 10 bases. Germline-derived CDR1 and CDR2 are MNHEY and SVGAGI. The CDR3 covers 15 residues. With V trimmed by 7 bases and J by 0 bases, 4 bases remained unmatched. The CDR3 coding sequence is TGTGCCAGCAAAATAGCGGGAGGTAGCACAGATACGCAGTATTTT. Its translation is CASKIAGGSTDTQYF.

The V and J genes are TRBV6-1 and TRBJ2-7; no clear D. CDR1 is MNHNS, CDR2 SASEGT, per germline. The germline V and J ends were trimmed by 3 bases and 2 bases, with 5 bases remaining between them. There are 12 residues in the CDR3. CDR3 DNA: TGTGCCAGCAGTGATGGACCCTACGAGCAGTACTTC. Translating it yields CASSDGPYEQYF.

This chain links TRBV19 with TRBJ1-4; no firm D call. CDR3 length: 16 amino acids. With 4 bases removed from V and 0 bases from J, the gap between germline ends came to 12 bases. Per germline, CDR1 LNHDA and CDR2 SQIVND (reference sequence). The CDR3 region is CASSKREGATNEKLFF. The CDR3 DNA is TGTGCCAGTAGTAAGAGAGAGGGAGCAACTAATGAAAAACTGTTTTTT.

The rearrangement joins TRBV27 to TRBJ2-7; the match to TRBD2 covers 10 bases. V trimming: 5 bases; J trimming: 4 bases; junction bases outside the gene matches: 8. This CDR3 is 15 amino acids long. Looked up from germline, CDR1 is MNHEY and CDR2 is SMNVEV (reference sequence). For the CDR3, the DNA is TGTGCCAGCAGTCCGAACCCTAGCGGGAGTTACGAGCAGTACTTC. It codes for CASSPNPSGSYEQYF.

This chain uses TRBV28 with TRBJ2-5; possibly TRBD2 for D (6 bases). Trimming took 5 bases from V and 1 from J, leaving 11 bases between them. CDR1 and CDR2 (germline): MDHEN, SYDVKM. This CDR3 has 14 residues. The CDR3 region is CASSPRGSQETQYF. Written as DNA, the CDR3 is TGTGCCAGCAGTCCACGGGGGTCCCAAGAGACCCAGTACTTC.

The genes are TRBV6-5 and TRBJ1-1; D unclear. CDR1 is MNHEY, CDR2 SVGAGI, per germline. Trimming left V 8 bases short and J 3 bases short, with 19 bases between. This CDR3 comprises 15 residues. CDR3 residues: CASERDHSGYTEAFF. CDR3 coding DNA: TGTGCCAGCGAACGGGATCATTCGGGGTACACTGAAGCTTTCTTT.

V is TRBV11-2 and J is TRBJ1-2; D uncertain. Trimming took 7 bases from V and 0 from J, leaving 12 bases between them. CDR3 length: 14 amino acids. CDR1 is SGHAT and CDR2 is FQNNGV in the germline V gene. The CDR3 loop reads CASTSPGTNYGYTF. The CDR3 nucleotides read TGTGCCAGCACCTCCCCGGGAACTAACTATGGCTACACCTTC. Drawing the rest from reference TRBV11-2 and TRBJ1-2, the complete variable domain is EAGVAQSPRYKIIEKRQSVAFWCNPISGHATLYWYQQILGQGPKLLIQFQNNGVVDDSQLPKDRFSAERLKGVDSTLKIQPAKLEDSAVYLCASTSPGTNYGYTFGSGTRLTVV.

The chain carries TRBV18 and TRBJ2-5; D is uncertain. Trimming pared 1 base from V and 3 bases from J, leaving 9 bases between. CDR1 and CDR2 (germline): KGHSH, LQKENI. This CDR3 region has 14 residues. The DNA for the CDR3 is TGTGCCAGCTCACCACAACGGATGAAAGAGACCCAGTACTTC. Residues: CASSPQRMKETQYF. Using reference TRBV18 and TRBJ2-5 for the parts outside the CDR3, the full variable domain is NAGVMQNPRHLVRRRGQEARLRCSPMKGHSHVYWYRQLPEEGLKFMVYLQKENIIDESGMPKERFSAEFPKEGPSILRIQQVVRGDSAAYFCASSPQRMKETQYFGPGTRLLVL.

The V and J genes are TRBV7-3 and TRBJ1-5; D might be TRBD1 (5 bases). Germline CDR1 and CDR2: SGHTA and FQGTGA. Trimming left V 1 base short and J 4 bases short, with 11 bases between. The CDR3 loop spans 15 amino acids. DNA for the CDR3: TGTGCCAGCAGCTTAAGGGGGGGTCCTAATCAGCCCCAGCATTTT. Translated: CASSLRGGPNQPQHF.

This rearrangement joins TRBV5-1 to TRBJ1-1, with no clear D. CDR3 length: 13 amino acids. The germline V gene encodes CDR1 SGHRS and CDR2 YFSETQ. V lost 7 bases and J lost 3, with 13 bases in between. The CDR3 here is CASGRERDTEAFF. The CDR3 DNA reads as TGCGCCAGCGGTCGAGAGAGGGACACTGAAGCTTTCTTT.